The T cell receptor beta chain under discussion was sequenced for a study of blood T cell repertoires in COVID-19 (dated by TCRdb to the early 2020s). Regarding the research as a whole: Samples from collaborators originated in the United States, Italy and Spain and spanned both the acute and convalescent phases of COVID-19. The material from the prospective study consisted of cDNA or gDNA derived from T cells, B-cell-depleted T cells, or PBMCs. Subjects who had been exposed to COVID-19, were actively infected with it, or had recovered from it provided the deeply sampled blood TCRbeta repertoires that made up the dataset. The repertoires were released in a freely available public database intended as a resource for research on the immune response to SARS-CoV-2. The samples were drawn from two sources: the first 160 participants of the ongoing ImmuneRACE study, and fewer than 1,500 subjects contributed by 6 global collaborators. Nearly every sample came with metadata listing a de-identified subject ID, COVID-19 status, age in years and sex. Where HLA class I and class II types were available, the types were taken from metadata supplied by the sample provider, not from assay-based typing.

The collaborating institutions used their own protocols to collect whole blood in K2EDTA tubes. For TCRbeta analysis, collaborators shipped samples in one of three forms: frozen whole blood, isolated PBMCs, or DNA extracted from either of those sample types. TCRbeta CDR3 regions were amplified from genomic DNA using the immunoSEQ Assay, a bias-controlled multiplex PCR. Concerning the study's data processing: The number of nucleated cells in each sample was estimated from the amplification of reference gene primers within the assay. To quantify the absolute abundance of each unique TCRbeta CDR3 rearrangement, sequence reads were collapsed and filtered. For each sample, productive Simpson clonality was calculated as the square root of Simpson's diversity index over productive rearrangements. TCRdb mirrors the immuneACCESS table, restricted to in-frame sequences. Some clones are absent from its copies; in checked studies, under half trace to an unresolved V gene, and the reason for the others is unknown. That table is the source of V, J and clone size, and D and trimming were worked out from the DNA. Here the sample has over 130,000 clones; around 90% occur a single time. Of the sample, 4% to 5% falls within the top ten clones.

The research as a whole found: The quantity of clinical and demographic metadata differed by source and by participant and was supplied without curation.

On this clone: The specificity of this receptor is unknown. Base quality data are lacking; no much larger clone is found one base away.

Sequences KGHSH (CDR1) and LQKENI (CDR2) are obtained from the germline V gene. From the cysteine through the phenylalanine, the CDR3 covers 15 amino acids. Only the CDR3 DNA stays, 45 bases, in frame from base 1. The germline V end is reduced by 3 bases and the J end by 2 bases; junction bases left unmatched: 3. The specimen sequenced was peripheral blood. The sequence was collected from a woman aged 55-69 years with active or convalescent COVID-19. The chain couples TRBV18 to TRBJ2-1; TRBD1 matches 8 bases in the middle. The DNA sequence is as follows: TGTGCCAGCTCACCTGACAGGGGCCCCTACAATGAGCAGTTCTTC. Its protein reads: CASSPDRGPYNEQFF.